This entry features one T cell receptor beta chain sequence. These data originate in a study of beta chain features in type 1 diabetes. Study-wide context: The patients were much like the healthy donors in age, gender and cell yields.

V trimming: 3 bases; J trimming: 6 bases; junction bases outside the gene matches: 7. The germline V gene has CDR1 SGHRS and CDR2 YFSETQ. CDR3 length: 15 residues. Investigators reverse transcribed all isolated RNA, so they sequenced expressed TCRB transcripts. Assay: immunoSEQ multiplex PCR; the TCRdb copy retains only in-frame clones and omits some. The repertoire includes under 500,000 clones, around 30% of them detected once, and about 0.06% sits in the top ten. Sequencing input: naive CD4+ T cells from blood. The rearrangement uses TRBV5-1 and TRBJ1-5, with 9 bases lining up with TRBD1. The receptor was derived from a man aged 18 to 29 in good health. The CDR3 sequence: CASSSGTGQGQPQHF. CDR3 sequence (DNA): TGCGCCAGCAGCTCTGGGACAGGGCAGGGTCAGCCCCAGCATTTT.